These 11 T cell receptor beta chains originate from one sample sequenced in a study of T cells in Graves' hyperthyroidism and ophthalmopathy (dated by TCRdb to the late 2010s). Libraries were prepared through multiplex PCR. The sequencing machine was an Illumina HiSeq 2000. The TCR beta CDR3 regions were amplified from the RNA transcripts. For the first round of RT-PCR on the TCR CDR3, the HTBI primer set was used together with the Qiagen OneStep RT-PCR kit. The raw public reads went through TCRdb reprocessing: fastp at Q25, MiXCR clone calling, in-frame beta chains kept. Rows are unified per CDR3 protein, each entry keeping the most common DNA and genes. This sample lists hundreds of thousands of distinct CDR3 sequences; less than 30% were detected once. More than 25% of the sample is held by the ten biggest clonotypes. The sample comprised blood. The receptor set was obtained from a middle-aged man with Graves' hyperthyroidism that later progressed to Graves' ophthalmopathy.

The table lists this clonotype with many counts. The chain is built from TRBV24-1 and TRBJ2-5; TRBD2 matches 12 bases. Trimming took 9 bases from V and 4 from J; bases not matched to a gene: 8. The CDR3 spans 15 residues. Germline CDR1 and CDR2: KGHDR and SFDVKD. The CDR3 here is CATAPRLAGVETQYF. The CDR3 DNA follows: TGTGCCACCGCCCCGAGACTAGCGGGAGTAGAGACCCAGTACTTC.

This clonotype was counted a few times. V gene TRBV7-9 combines with J gene TRBJ2-5, with 10 bases aligning to TRBD1. The V and J ends lost 5 bases and 5 bases, in that order; junction bases with no gene match: 11. The germline gives CDR1 SEHNR, CDR2 FQNEAQ (reference sequence). The CDR3 contains 16 residues. Here the CDR3 DNA reads TGTGCCAGCAGCCCAATATCCCCGGACAGGGGGGAGACCCAGTACTTC. This gives the protein CASSPISPDRGETQYF.

This clonotype was detected once. This sequence joins TRBV12-3 or TRBV12-4 and TRBJ2-7, with TRBD2 matching over 9 bases. The J segment lost 3 bases and the V segment lost 4 bases, leaving 4 bases of the junction unmatched. This CDR3 has 14 residues. The CDR3 protein is CASSSGTSIYEQYF. Here the CDR3 DNA reads TGTGCCAGCAGTTCCGGGACTAGCATCTACGAGCAGTACTTC.

This clonotype was picked up many times. J is TRBJ1-2 and V is TRBV6-5, with unresolved D. Germline values: CDR1 MNHEY, CDR2 SVGAGI. There are 14 residues in the CDR3. V was pared by 0 bases and J by 2 bases, with 7 bases between. The CDR3 loop is CASSYSGINYGYTF. The CDR3, as DNA: TGTGCCAGCAGTTACTCAGGGATCAACTATGGCTACACCTTC.

The V and J genes are TRBV15 and TRBJ1-3, with D perhaps TRBD1 (6 bases). The CDR3 has 14 residues. V lost 5 bases, J lost 9 bases, and 17 bases lay in between. CDR1 and CDR2 from the germline V gene are LNHNV and YYDKDF (reference sequence). The CDR3 nucleotides read TGTGCCACCAGCGGAACAGGGCTGGAGGGCACCATATATTTT. Its translation: CATSGTGLEGTIYF.

V and J are TRBV13 and TRBJ1-2, with a weak D call TRBD1 (5 bases). CDR3 size: 15 residues. The ends were cut back, 4 bases at V and 4 bases at J, with 16 bases in the middle. Germline CDR1 and CDR2: PRHDT and FYEKMQ (reference sequence). CDR3 sequence: CASSSDALGGYGYTF. The CDR3 DNA is TGTGCCAGCAGCTCCGACGCGCTGGGGGGCTATGGCTACACCTTC.

The chain links TRBV11-3 to TRBJ2-7; no reliable D call. Trimming removed 4 bases from V and 3 bases from J, with 13 bases in between. There are 14 residues in the CDR3. Germline V lookup: CDR1 SGHNT, CDR2 YENEEA. CDR3 in amino acids: CASSSLRWGYEQYF. CDR3 DNA: TGTGCCAGCAGCTCCCTGAGGTGGGGCTACGAGCAGTACTTC.

This clonotype came up many times. The chain links TRBV20-1 to TRBJ1-5; TRBD1 matches 9 bases. The CDR3 extends over 14 amino acids. With 2 bases clipped from V and 4 bases from J, the junction kept 3 bases outside the gene matches. Germline loops: CDR1 DFQATT, CDR2 SNEGSKA (reference sequence). CDR3 bases: TGCAGTGCTAGACCGACAGGGGGGAATCAGCCCCAGCATTTT. This translates into CSARPTGGNQPQHF.

This clonotype was counted at least ten times. The genes are TRBV6-1 and TRBJ1-5; TRBD1 agrees at 7 bases. Trimming took 6 bases from V and 6 from J; bases not matched to a gene: 11. Germline V lookup: CDR1 MNHNS, CDR2 SASEGT. This CDR3 has 15 amino acids. The CDR3 loop reads CASSPDRARGQPQHF. CDR3 nucleotide sequence: TGTGCCAGCAGCCCAGACAGGGCACGGGGTCAGCCCCAGCATTTT.

This clonotype has at least ten counts. This chain joins TRBV6-1 and TRBJ2-2, with 10 nucleotides matching TRBD2. Trimming took 7 bases from V and 2 from J; bases not matched to a gene: 7. This CDR3 is 16 amino acids long. The V gene's germline CDR1 is MNHNS and CDR2 SASEGT. The CDR3 loop is CASMDRTSGNTGELFF. For the CDR3, the DNA is TGTGCCAGCATGGATAGGACTAGCGGTAACACCGGGGAGCTGTTTTTT.

This clonotype was seen ten or more times. This chain uses TRBV7-9 with TRBJ1-5; no firm D call. The CDR3 loop spans 12 amino acids. Per the germline V gene, CDR1 is SEHNR and CDR2 is FQNEAQ (reference sequence). Trimming removed 4 bases at V and 5 bases at J, with 6 bases between. CDR3 bases: TGTGCCAGCAGCTCCATCGATCAGCCCCAGCATTTT. This codes for CASSSIDQPQHF.